What follows are 14 T cell receptor beta chains derived from one specimen sequenced in a study of cytomegalovirus exposure and HLA in healthy donors. The PCR employed 60 Vbeta primers together with 13 Jbeta primers. Clones were sequenced by immunoSEQ multiplex PCR, and TCRdb holds only the in-frame ones, with some missing. The sample lists 150,000 to 200,000 clones, 65% to 70% occurring once. The sample taken for sequencing was PBMCs. The source of these receptors is a man aged 25 to 40 in good health and CMV-seropositive.

V usage is TRBV28 and J usage is TRBJ2-7; D may be TRBD2 (6 bases). V was shortened by 7 bases and J by 2 bases, with 12 bases between the two germline ends. This CDR3 contains 13 residues. The germline V gene has CDR1 MDHEN and CDR2 SYDVKM. CDR3 loop: CASNGGNAYEQYF. In nucleotides, the CDR3 is TGTGCCAGCAATGGAGGGAACGCCTACGAGCAGTACTTC.

This clone came up a few times. V and J are TRBV25-1 and TRBJ1-6, with TRBD1 identical over 8 bases. Unmatched junction bases numbered 8, after V lost 5 bases and J lost 14 bases. The CDR3 consists of 13 residues. CDR1 MGHDK and CDR2 SYGVNS come from the germline V gene. CDR3 nucleotides: TGTGCCAGCAGTCTAGGACAGGGCACAACCCTCCACTTT. This encodes CASSLGQGTTLHF.

The CDR3 sequence is CASSRTEGYEQYF. DNA for the CDR3: TGTGCCAGCTCAAGGACAGAGGGTTACGAGCAGTACTTC. This sequence joins TRBV18 and TRBJ2-7; the D gene is possibly TRBD1 (6 bases). Germline loops: CDR1 KGHSH, CDR2 LQKENI. The CDR3 loop spans 13 amino acids. The V end was cut by 5 bases, the J end by 4 bases, with 12 bases between.

This sequence joins TRBV27 and TRBJ2-7; 9 nucleotides match TRBD1. This CDR3 spans 15 amino acids. Germline CDR1 MNHEY, CDR2 SMNVEV (reference sequence). The V and J ends lost 7 bases and 0 bases, in that order; junction bases with no gene match: 7. CDR3 protein: CASTSRTGASYEQYF. The DNA for the CDR3 is TGTGCCAGCACCTCACGGACAGGGGCCTCCTACGAGCAGTACTTC.

Details on this clone: A read error may produce the germline difference seen at one junction end. The V and J genes are TRBV19 and TRBJ2-1, with 10 nucleotides matching TRBD2. Germline assignment: CDR1 LNHDA and CDR2 SQIVND (reference sequence). The CDR3 is 19 amino acids. The CDR3 nucleotides read TGTGCCAATAGTATCGGCAGACTAGCGGGTCGGGGGCTATACAATGAGCAGTTCTTC. It is translated as CANSIGRLAGRGLYNEQFF.

The genes are TRBV9 and TRBJ2-1, with a tentative D call TRBD1 (6 bases). The CDR3 has 14 residues. The V end lost 2 bases, the J end lost 10 bases, and 16 bases lay between the germline ends. Germline loops: CDR1 SGDLS, CDR2 YYNGEE. Here the CDR3 DNA reads TGTGCCAGCAGCGTGGGGGCAGACAGCAGAGAGCAGTTCTTC. Residues: CASSVGADSREQFF.

The chain recombines TRBV30 with TRBJ2-1; perhaps TRBD2 as D (5 bases). The ends were cut back, 3 bases at V and 7 bases at J, with 13 bases in the middle. Germline V gene sequence: CDR1 GTSNPN, CDR2 SVGIG (reference sequence). The CDR3 sequence is 13 residues long. CDR3 sequence: CAWRKDGNNEQFF. The CDR3 DNA reads TGTGCCTGGAGAAAGGACGGGAATAATGAGCAGTTCTTC.

V and J are TRBV9 and TRBJ1-2, with 7 positions matching TRBD1. Trimming removed 1 base from V and 11 bases from J; junction bases left unmatched: 11. The germline gives CDR1 SGDLS, CDR2 YYNGEE. This CDR3 has 14 residues. CDR3 DNA sequence: TGTGCCAGCAGCGTAAGCGGACAGGCCGGGTTATACACCTTC. Its translation: CASSVSGQAGLYTF.

The gene calls are TRBV10-3 and TRBJ1-2; TRBD1 matches at 7 bases. The germline V gene has CDR1 ENHRY and CDR2 SYGVKD. V shed 5 bases, J shed 5 bases, and the junction held 8 bases outside the gene matches. The CDR3 is 14 amino acids. This CDR3 is CAISYDRVWYGYTF. The CDR3 nucleotides read TGTGCCATCAGTTATGACAGGGTCTGGTATGGCTACACCTTC.

J is TRBJ1-1 and V is TRBV28, with no clear D. V lost 2 bases and J lost 4, with 14 bases in between. Germline V lookup: CDR1 MDHEN, CDR2 SYDVKM. CDR3 length: 15 residues. CDR3 amino acids: CASSLLYSGSTEAFF. The CDR3 nucleotides are TGTGCCAGCAGTTTACTCTATTCGGGGTCCACTGAAGCTTTCTTT.

The V call is TRBV12-5, the J call TRBJ1-2; a weak D match, TRBD1 (5 bases). Trimming took 0 bases from V and 4 from J, leaving 21 bases between them. CDR3 size: 18 residues. Germline V gives CDR1 LGHNT, CDR2 FRNRAP. The CDR3 loop reads CASGLVLAVGGYGYGYTF. CDR3 sequence (DNA): TGTGCTAGTGGTTTGGTACTCGCGGTTGGGGGGTATGGCTATGGCTACACCTTC.

The gene calls are TRBV5-4 and TRBJ2-7; TRBD1 aligns across 8 bases. V lost 4 bases to trimming and J lost 3 bases; unmatched junction nucleotides: 9. Germline V gives CDR1 SGHNT, CDR2 YYREEE (reference sequence). The CDR3 consists of 15 residues. CDR3 residues: CASSRFGQGHYEQYF. Written as DNA, the CDR3 is TGTGCCAGCAGCCGATTTGGACAGGGACACTACGAGCAGTACTTC.

This clone occurred a few times. The chain combines TRBV25-1 with TRBJ1-6; D possibly corresponds to TRBD1 (5 bases). The CDR3 contains 13 residues. V was cut by 5 bases and J by 10 bases, with 12 bases left in between. Germline values: CDR1 MGHDK, CDR2 SYGVNS. The CDR3 region has the DNA TGTGCCAGCAGTACAGGATGGGAATCACCCCTCCACTTT. Its protein is CASSTGWESPLHF.

The V gene is TRBV4-2, the J gene TRBJ1-1; D unclear. Between the trimmed V and J ends, which lost 4 bases and 1 base, there was a span of 10 bases. Germline V gives CDR1 LGHNA, CDR2 YNFKEQ. The CDR3 contains 14 residues. In nucleotides, the CDR3 is TGTGCCAGCAGCCTTTTGGACTCGAACACTGAAGCTTTCTTT. Translating it yields CASSLLDSNTEAFF.